Each of the 30 T cell receptor beta chains below was sequenced from the same sample in a study of T cell responses to AZD1222 COVID-19 vaccine. The method was immunoSEQ multiplex PCR; TCRdb's version includes in-frame clones alone and lacks a portion of them. The data show around 99,000 clones, about 90% seen once. This sample comprised peripheral blood, obtained on day 0 of AZD1222 vaccination. These receptors were taken from an adult in good health.

The rearrangement links TRBV6-4 to TRBJ2-2, with D perhaps matching TRBD2 (5 bases). The CDR3 is made up of 14 amino acids. The germline V and J ends were trimmed by 2 bases and 6 bases, with 10 bases remaining between them. In germline, CDR1 is MRHNA, CDR2 SNTAGT. CDR3: CASSDDKRAGELFF. Written as DNA, the CDR3 is TGTGCCAGCAGTGACGACAAGAGGGCCGGGGAGCTGTTTTTT.

This clone was seen a single time. This sequence joins TRBV19 and TRBJ1-4; D might be TRBD1 (6 bases). Looked up from germline, CDR1 is LNHDA and CDR2 is SQIVND (reference sequence). This CDR3 is 16 amino acids long. Trimming stripped 3 bases from V and 6 bases from J, with 17 bases between. For the CDR3, the DNA is TGTGCCAGTAGTATTGAGGGGGGCGGTAGGGATGAAAAACTGTTTTTT. This encodes CASSIEGGGRDEKLFF.

This clone was detected once. Sequence at one end of the junction differs from germline and may be a read error. The V gene is TRBV11-2, the J gene TRBJ2-7; D ambiguous. CDR3 size: 13 residues. CDR1 is SGHAT and CDR2 is FQNNGV in the germline V gene. In DNA, the CDR3 is TGTGCCAGCAGCTCTCGAGGCTCCTACGAGCAGTGCTTC. Protein product: CASSSRGSYEQCF.

The chain links TRBV25-1 to TRBJ1-6, with 9 bases fitting TRBD1. CDR3 length: 15 amino acids. With V trimmed by 6 bases and J by 7 bases, 7 bases remained unmatched. CDR1 is MGHDK and CDR2 is SYGVNS in the germline V gene. CDR3 coding DNA: TGTGCCAGCAGAGGAACGGGACAGGGAAATTCACCCCTCCACTTT. It codes for CASRGTGQGNSPLHF.

The chain is built from TRBV3-1 (or the pseudogene TRBV3-2) and TRBJ1-4; D call uncertain. This CDR3 has 15 amino acids. Trimming cost V 2 bases and J 7 bases, with 14 bases left between them. Germline V gene lookup returns CDR1 LGHDT and CDR2 YNNKEL (reference sequence). The CDR3 nucleotides are TGTGCCAGCAGCCAACAAGACGGAAGAGGTGAAAAACTGTTTTTT. Translated: CASSQQDGRGEKLFF.

V and J are TRBV6-5 and TRBJ2-2; D is ambiguous. Trimming pared 3 bases from V and 3 bases from J, leaving 11 bases between. The CDR3 is 15 amino acids. CDR1 is MNHEY, CDR2 SVGAGI, per germline. CDR3: CASSYLLQYTGELFF. In DNA form, the CDR3 reads TGTGCCAGCAGTTATTTGTTACAGTACACCGGGGAGCTGTTTTTT.

This rearrangement joins TRBV2 to TRBJ1-4, with D perhaps matching TRBD1 (6 bases). The CDR3 contains 13 residues. Trimming took off 6 bases at V and 7 bases at J, with 12 bases between the two ends. Germline loops: CDR1 SNHLY, CDR2 FYNNEI. The CDR3 is CASRVTGREKLFF. In DNA, the CDR3 is TGTGCCAGCAGGGTCACAGGGCGTGAAAAACTGTTTTTT.

The chain carries TRBV7-3 and TRBJ2-3; D is ambiguous. CDR1 SGHTA and CDR2 FQGTGA come from the germline V gene. This CDR3 region has 13 residues. Trimming removed 1 base from V and 5 bases from J, with 7 bases in between. The CDR3: CASSLIGLDTQYF. The DNA for the CDR3 is TGTGCCAGCAGCTTAATAGGTCTAGATACGCAGTATTTT.

This rearrangement joins TRBV7-6 to TRBJ2-5; 7 bases fit TRBD1. The CDR3 runs to 14 residues. The germline CDR1 and CDR2 sequences are SGHVS and FNYEAQ. Germline trimming cut 4 bases from V and 0 bases from J; bases unmatched to any gene: 2. The CDR3 protein is CASSSGQDQETQYF. The CDR3 coding sequence is TGTGCCAGCAGCTCCGGACAGGACCAAGAGACCCAGTACTTC.

Here the CDR3 DNA reads TGTGCCAGTAGTAGGGCAGCAAAAGCTTTCGGGGGGACCTACGAGCAGTACTTC. Amino acids: CASSRAAKAFGGTYEQYF. The V call is TRBV19, the J call TRBJ2-7; 7 bases map to TRBD2. The CDR3 is 18 residues long. CDR1 is LNHDA and CDR2 is SQIVND in the germline V gene (reference sequence). V gave up 4 bases and J gave up 2 bases; unmatched junction bases: 17. Complete variable domain (other parts from reference TRBV19 and TRBJ2-7): DGGITQSPKYLFRKEGQNVTLSCEQNLNHDAMYWYRQDPGQGLRLIYYSQIVNDFQKGDIAEGYSVSREKKESFPLTVTSAQKNPTAFYLCASSRAAKAFGGTYEQYFGPGTRLTVT.

A word on this clone: The junction shows a germline mismatch at one end, possibly a read error. The chain joins TRBV7-9 to TRBJ2-7, with TRBD2 matching 8 bases. Germline lookup yields CDR1 SEHNR and CDR2 FQNEAQ (reference sequence). This CDR3 spans 15 amino acids. The CDR3 sequence is CASSLAGEISYEQYF. The CDR3 nucleotides are TGTGCCAGCAGCCTAGCGGGCGAAATATCCTACGAGCAGTACTTC.

The chain couples TRBV4-2 to TRBJ1-1, with D unresolved. The CDR3 contains 12 residues. V lost 4 bases and J lost 10, with 13 bases in between. Germline values: CDR1 LGHNA, CDR2 YNFKEQ. The CDR3 DNA is TGTGCCAGCAGCCGATCGGGAGTTGGAGCTTTCTTT. It codes for CASSRSGVGAFF.

This chain connects TRBV21-1 to TRBJ1-6; TRBD1 reflects the table's D call only, with no check against the DNA. TRBV21-1 is recorded as a pseudogene. This CDR3 spans 20 amino acids. CDR3 sequence reads: CASSKGGHSGLRSYNSPLHF. For the CDR3, the DNA is TGTGCCAGCAGCAAAGGGGGCCATTCAGGGTTGAGATCCTATAATTCACCCCTCCACTTT.

The chain joins TRBV6-2 or TRBV6-3 to TRBJ1-2; no clear D. Germline CDR1 and CDR2: MNHEY and SVGEGT. CDR3 size: 12 residues. V lost 0 bases to trimming and J lost 7 bases, with 6 bases between them. CDR3 sequence: CASSYSSFGYTF. In DNA form, the CDR3 reads TGTGCCAGCAGTTACTCGAGTTTTGGCTACACCTTC.

This rearrangement joins TRBV18 to TRBJ1-6; D possibly corresponds to TRBD1 (5 bases). The CDR3 has 18 amino acids. Germline V gene data show CDR1 as KGHSH and CDR2 as LQKENI. V was clipped by 1 base and J by 9 bases, with 22 bases between them. CDR3 coding DNA: TGTGCCAGCTCACCACAAACTTCAGACAGAGTTTTATTTTCACCCCTCCACTTT. It yields the protein CASSPQTSDRVLFSPLHF. Full variable domain (remainder filled in from reference TRBV18 and TRBJ1-6): NAGVMQNPRHLVRRRGQEARLRCSPMKGHSHVYWYRQLPEEGLKFMVYLQKENIIDESGMPKERFSAEFPKEGPSILRIQQVVRGDSAAYFCASSPQTSDRVLFSPLHFGNGTRLTVT.

J is TRBJ2-2 and V is TRBV21-1; the D call of TRBD1 is as the table states it, not checked on the DNA. TRBV21-1 is described as a pseudogene. The CDR3 contains 16 residues. The CDR3 here is CASSTRDRVETGELFF. As DNA, the CDR3 is TGTGCCAGCAGCACCCGGGACAGGGTCGAGACCGGGGAGCTGTTTTTT.

The chain is built from TRBV5-4 and TRBJ2-2; 7 bases are a match to TRBD1. This CDR3 is built from 14 residues. With 3 bases clipped from V and 7 bases from J, the junction kept 6 bases outside the gene matches. CDR1 is SGHNT, CDR2 YYREEE, per germline (reference sequence). The CDR3 here is CASSSDRDSGELFF. The CDR3 DNA reads as TGTGCCAGCAGCTCAGACAGGGACAGCGGGGAGCTGTTTTTT.

This clone appeared a single time. The V call is TRBV9, the J call TRBJ2-4; tentatively, D is TRBD1 or TRBD2 (6 bases each). This CDR3 comprises 14 residues. With 0 bases removed from V and 6 bases from J, the gap between germline ends came to 10 bases. Germline V gives CDR1 SGDLS, CDR2 YYNGEE. The CDR3 loop reads CASSVGRGPNIQYF. In DNA, the CDR3 is TGTGCCAGCAGCGTAGGACGGGGGCCAAACATTCAGTACTTC. Drawing the rest from reference TRBV9 and TRBJ2-4, the complete variable domain is DSGVTQTPKHLITATGQRVTLRCSPRSGDLSVYWYQQSLDQGLQFLIQYYNGEERAKGNILERFSAQQFPDLHSELNLSSLELGDSALYFCASSVGRGPNIQYFGAGTRLSVL.

This chain uses TRBV3-1 (or the pseudogene TRBV3-2) with TRBJ2-5; no definite D call. Trimming stripped 2 bases from V and 0 bases from J, with 16 bases between. The CDR3 is 17 amino acids. Per germline, CDR1 LGHDT and CDR2 YNNKEL (reference sequence). The CDR3 spells CASSQFSAATYQETQYF. For the CDR3, the DNA is TGTGCCAGCAGCCAATTCTCTGCGGCCACATACCAAGAGACCCAGTACTTC.

This rearrangement joins TRBV27 to TRBJ2-3; possible D gene TRBD1, 6 bases. CDR3 length: 15 residues. From germline, CDR1 is MNHEY and CDR2 SMNVEV (reference sequence). V was shortened by 7 bases and J by 4 bases, with 18 bases between the two germline ends. CDR3 sequence: CASKKQTGFPDTQYF. CDR3 nucleotide sequence: TGTGCCAGCAAAAAACAAACAGGGTTCCCAGATACGCAGTATTTT.

This chain joins TRBV6-5 and TRBJ1-5; D possibly corresponds to TRBD1 (5 bases). Germline CDR1 MNHEY, CDR2 SVGAGI. V was clipped by 6 bases and J by 0 bases, with 12 bases between them. The CDR3 runs to 15 residues. For the CDR3, the DNA is TGTGCCAGCAGGATCAGGGATGTTAGCAATCAGCCCCAGCATTTT. Amino acids: CASRIRDVSNQPQHF.

The gene calls are TRBV6-5 and TRBJ2-7, with D maybe TRBD1 (6 bases). Trimming took 5 bases from V and 4 from J, leaving 15 bases between them. In germline, CDR1 is MNHEY, CDR2 SVGAGI. The CDR3 is 14 residues long. CDR3: CASSPWDKQYEQYF. The CDR3 region has the DNA TGTGCCAGCAGTCCATGGGACAAGCAGTACGAGCAGTACTTC.

This rearrangement joins TRBV6-1 to TRBJ2-3; possibly TRBD1 or TRBD2 for D (5 bases each). The V and J ends lost 3 bases and 1 base respectively, with 23 bases between them. The CDR3 sequence is 19 residues long. The V gene's germline CDR1 is MNHNS and CDR2 SASEGT. The CDR3 region is CASSDGVRGSWGGTDTQYF. As DNA, the CDR3 is TGTGCCAGCAGTGATGGGGTCCGGGGCAGTTGGGGTGGCACAGATACGCAGTATTTT.

This chain joins TRBV16 and TRBJ2-3; D unclear. Germline CDR1 KGHSY, CDR2 FQNENV. The CDR3 totals 14 residues. V lost 1 base and J lost 1, with 6 bases in between. The CDR3 bases are TGTGCCAGCAGCCAATTAGGGCGCACAGATACGCAGTATTTT. Its protein product is CASSQLGRTDTQYF.

The genes are TRBV6-2 or TRBV6-3 and TRBJ2-3; TRBD2 matches 16 bases. V lost 4 bases, J lost 4 bases, and 2 bases stayed unmatched. Germline CDR1 MNHEY, CDR2 SVGEGT. The CDR3 has 16 amino acids. CDR3 in amino acids: CASSSGTSGGADTQYF. CDR3 nucleotide sequence: TGTGCCAGCAGTTCCGGGACTAGCGGGGGGGCAGATACGCAGTATTTT.

CDR3 coding DNA: TGCGCCAGCAGTGCTAACACTGAAGCTTTCTTT. It specifies CASSANTEAFF. V usage is TRBV10-2 and J usage is TRBJ1-1; D gene unclear. Germline V gene lookup returns CDR1 WSHSY and CDR2 SAAADI. CDR3 length equals 11 residues. V was cut by 4 bases and J by 2 bases, with 2 bases left in between.

The genes are TRBV27 and TRBJ1-2, with D uncertain. CDR3 length: 18 residues. The germline CDR1 and CDR2 sequences are MNHEY and SMNVEV (reference sequence). V gave up 2 bases and J gave up 0 bases, with 19 bases separating them. The CDR3 here is CASSLSPRGEYPNYGYTF. DNA of the CDR3: TGTGCCAGCAGTTTAAGCCCCCGTGGGGAGTACCCTAACTATGGCTACACCTTC.

The chain is built from TRBV14 and TRBJ1-6; weak D call: TRBD1 (6 bases). V was shortened by 2 bases and J by 8 bases, with 16 bases between the two germline ends. Per germline, CDR1 SGHDN and CDR2 FVKESK. This CDR3 is built from 16 residues. CDR3 nucleotides: TGTGCCAGCAGCCAACTACAGGGTCGGAGGGATTCACCCCTCCACTTT. This sequence encodes CASSQLQGRRDSPLHF.

The chain carries TRBV6-6 and TRBJ2-6; no definite D call. Germline lookup yields CDR1 MNHNY and CDR2 SVGAGI (reference sequence). V lost 7 bases to trimming and J lost 1 base, with 11 bases between them. This CDR3 region has 15 residues. This chain's CDR3 is CASNPRDSGANVLTF. CDR3 nucleotides: TGTGCCAGCAACCCCAGAGATTCTGGGGCCAACGTCCTGACTTTC.

The chain couples TRBV6-6 to TRBJ1-5; tentatively, D is TRBD1 (5 bases). This CDR3 has 14 residues. With 6 bases removed from V and 6 bases from J, the gap between germline ends came to 15 bases. Germline lookup yields CDR1 MNHNY and CDR2 SVGAGI (reference sequence). CDR3 DNA sequence: TGTGCCAGCAGGCCGGACTTGGGGGGTCAGCCCCAGCATTTT. Its translation: CASRPDLGGQPQHF.